Below, one T cell receptor (beta chain) is given with its context. Sequencing was performed with immunoSEQ multiplex PCR; in TCRdb, only in-frame clones are kept and a portion is missing. This sample has roughly 200,000 clones, with about four fifths found just once. This sample stems from a study of blood T cell repertoires in COVID-19. Study summary: There were acute and convalescent COVID-19 samples, and they came from the United States, Italy and Spain. Sources were T cells, B-cell-depleted T cells, or PBMCs; the material itself was cDNA or gDNA.

This clonotype was obtained from a woman older than 75 with COVID-19, enrolled during active disease. Sequenced sample: peripheral blood.

In DNA, the CDR3 is TGTGCCAGCACCCGGGACAGGGGTCAGCCCCAGCATTTT. Translation: CASTRDRGQPQHF. The chain uses TRBV6-5 and TRBJ1-5; 10 nucleotides match TRBD1. Germline CDR1 reads MNHEY; CDR2 reads SVGAGI. This CDR3 spans 13 amino acids. The V gene end was trimmed by 7 bases and the J gene end by 6 bases; junction bases not matched to a gene: 3.